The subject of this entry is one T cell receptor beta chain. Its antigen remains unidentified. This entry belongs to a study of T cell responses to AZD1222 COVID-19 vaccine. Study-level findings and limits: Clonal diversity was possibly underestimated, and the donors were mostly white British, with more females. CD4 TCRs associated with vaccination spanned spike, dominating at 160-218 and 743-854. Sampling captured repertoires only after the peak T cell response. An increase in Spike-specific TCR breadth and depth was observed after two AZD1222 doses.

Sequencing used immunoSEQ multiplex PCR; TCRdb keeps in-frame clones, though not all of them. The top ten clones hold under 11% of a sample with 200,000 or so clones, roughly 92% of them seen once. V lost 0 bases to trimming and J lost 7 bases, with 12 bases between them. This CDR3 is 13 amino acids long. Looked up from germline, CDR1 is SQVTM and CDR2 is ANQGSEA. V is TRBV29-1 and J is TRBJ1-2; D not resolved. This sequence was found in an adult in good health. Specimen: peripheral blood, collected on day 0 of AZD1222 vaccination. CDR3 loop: CSVEDRGFGGYTF. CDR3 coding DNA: TGCAGCGTTGAAGATCGAGGTTTTGGTGGCTACACCTTC.